This is a list of T cell receptor beta chains from one sample in a study of CXCR3-negative and CXCR3-positive naive CD8 T cells. Reanalyzing the 5' RACE reads, TCRdb keeps one entry per CDR3 protein, without DNA. The specimen's table records about 120,000 distinct CDR3 sequences. The sequenced sample was naive CXCR3- CD8+ T cells from blood. Receptors were obtained from a human donor in good health. Some clones in this sample may be carry-over from other donors' samples. Both conserved end residues are part of each CDR3.

J gene: TRBJ2-2; CDR3 length: 16; V gene: TRBV27; CDR3 protein: CASVGIAGANTGELFF
J gene: TRBJ2-7; CDR3 length: 14; V gene: TRBV7-8; CDR3 protein: CASAPAGVPYEQYF
J gene: TRBJ1-1; CDR3 length: 14; V gene: TRBV7-9; CDR3 protein: CASSLTGESTEAFF
J gene: TRBJ2-1; CDR3 length: 19; V gene: TRBV5-5; CDR3 protein: CASSLAIGTSGIGLNEQFF
J gene: TRBJ2-3; CDR3 length: 16; V gene: TRBV12-3/TRBV12-4; CDR3 protein: CASAVAGGPNPDTQYF
J gene: TRBJ1-2; CDR3 length: 12; V gene: TRBV9; CDR3 protein: CASSVTNYGYTF
J gene: TRBJ2-1; CDR3 length: 15; V gene: TRBV11-2; CDR3 protein: CASTPSPSSYNEQFF
J gene: TRBJ1-1; CDR3 length: 13; V gene: TRBV27; CDR3 protein: CASSPQGHTEAFF
J gene: TRBJ1-2; CDR3 length: 14; V gene: TRBV12-3/TRBV12-4; CDR3 protein: CASGYTPPNYGYTF
J gene: TRBJ2-2; CDR3 length: 15; V gene: TRBV29-1; CDR3 protein: CSVVQGISNTGELFF
J gene: TRBJ1-2; CDR3 length: 13; V gene: TRBV12-3/TRBV12-4; CDR3 protein: CASSRTANYGYTF